The TCR beta chain under discussion was sequenced for a study of beta chain features in type 1 diabetes. Overall study results and limits: Moderately but significantly shorter TCRB CDR3s were found in Type 1 diabetes patients in all four CD4+ subsets. The study found fewer insertions and more deletions at VDJ junctions in type 1 diabetes patients.

CDR3 length: 13 amino acids. J lost 2 bases, V lost 6 bases, and 4 bases had no gene match. Germline V gives CDR1 SQVTM, CDR2 ANQGSEA. Isolated RNA was reverse transcribed in full, so expressed TCRB transcripts were sequenced. TCRdb keeps only in-frame clones here, not all; method: immunoSEQ multiplex PCR. The data contain 95,000 to 150,000 clones, around 15% of them singletons. This clone was observed a handful of times. Antigen specificity is unknown. The gene calls are TRBV29-1 and TRBJ2-3; 8 bases are shared with TRBD1. The clonotype was recovered from a man between 18 and 35 years old with type 1 diabetes. Sequenced material: central memory CD4+ T cells from blood. The CDR3 loop is CSVHRGSTDTQYF. CDR3 nucleotides: TGCAGCGTACACAGGGGGTCCACAGATACGCAGTATTTT.